This T cell receptor beta chain is from a study of T-cell memory formation after mild COVID-19 (dated by TCRdb to 2020 to 2022). Notes on the research overall: Most TCR sequence clusters were specific to one of the two donors. In a couple of donors, T-cell clones that expanded and contracted after mild COVID-19 were tracked by sequencing TCRalpha and TCRbeta repertoires over time. The cohort comprised two young, previously healthy adult volunteers, one female and one male.

Ficoll-Paque density gradient centrifugation was used to isolate PBMCs. Of note for this clonotype: Its antigen is currently not known. It has no much larger one-base neighbor in the sample; base qualities were not kept.

These reads were obtained on an Illumina NovaSeq 6000. TCRalpha and TCRbeta cDNA libraries were constructed by 5'RACE with constant-segment primers, with sample barcodes and unique molecular identifiers being introduced. RNA was extracted from every sample with Trizol reagent. The libraries were amplified in two PCR steps, and the second step added a second sample barcode and Illumina TruSeq adapters. Libraries were sequenced on an Illumina NovaSeq with 2 x 150 bp paired-end reads. The published analysis was carried out like this. The reads were demultiplexed and collapsed into UMI-guided consensus sequences using migec v1.2.7. Using mixcr v2.1.11, UMI consensuses were aligned to TRA and TRB V and J templates and then assembled into clonotypes. Clonotypes were classified as expanded or contracted when called significant by both edgeR and NoisET, with noise models trained on biological replicates. For edgeR calls, the cutoffs were a false discovery rate-adjusted p below 0.01 and a log2 fold-change threshold of 1. As an exploratory analysis of dynamics, max-normalized trajectories of the 1000 most abundant clonotypes were examined with PCA combined with hierarchical clustering. Separately sequenced CD4+ and CD8+ repertoires were used to assign the CD4 or CD8 phenotype of responding clones. TCRdb applied fastp at Q25 and MiXCR to the public reads, then kept only in-frame beta chains. Rows with one shared CDR3 protein collapse into an entry with the most common genes and DNA. None of the V and J calls come from the authors' own analysis; TCRdb made them. The sample table records a few hundred thousand distinct CDR3 sequences; 21% of these occur just once. The biggest ten clones account for under 15% of the sample.

V loses 3 bases of germline sequence and J loses 1 base, and the interval between the two ends is 16 bases. The germline V gene supplies CDR1 SGDLS and CDR2 YYNGEE. The CDR3 spans 16 residues, from the cysteine through the phenylalanine. Solely the CDR3 DNA is kept, with 48 bases framed from the first base. General study outcomes and caveats: The study included only a couple of mild cases, and larger cohorts that include severe cases with pre-infection samples were judged to be necessary. Balanced CD4/CD8 phenotypes were observed for clones contracting from day 15 to 85, whereas a bias towards CD4+ was observed for a second wave of clones expanding from day 15 to 37. Contracting CD4+ clones were located mainly in the CM and EM memory subsets, whereas CD8+ clones were found to be enriched in EMRA. Some responding clones were detected in pre-infection memory, which suggested that pre-existing cross-reactive memory T cells had joined the SARS-CoV-2 response. SARS-CoV-2 specificity of the second-wave clones peaking on day 37 was not confirmed.

Material: PBMCs or a T cell subset sorted from them (not recorded which). The origin of this receptor is an adult woman who had mild COVID-19 (a few samples of this study predate the infection). The sample titles of this study are shuffled in the database, so cell type and time point are left out; the donor was told from shared clones. The rearranged segments are TRBV9 and TRBJ2-5; the D call could be TRBD1 or TRBD2, with each sharing 5 bases. Read as DNA, the sequence is TGTGCCAGCAGCGGAGGGACCCTTTCCGGCCAAGAGACCCAGTACTTC. This translates into CASSGGTLSGQETQYF. Where the CDR3 stops, the reference TRBV9 and TRBJ2-5 genes take over; the full variable domain is DSGVTQTPKHLITATGQRVTLRCSPRSGDLSVYWYQQSLDQGLQFLIQYYNGEERAKGNILERFSAQQFPDLHSELNLSSLELGDSALYFCASSGGTLSGQETQYFGPGTRLLVL.